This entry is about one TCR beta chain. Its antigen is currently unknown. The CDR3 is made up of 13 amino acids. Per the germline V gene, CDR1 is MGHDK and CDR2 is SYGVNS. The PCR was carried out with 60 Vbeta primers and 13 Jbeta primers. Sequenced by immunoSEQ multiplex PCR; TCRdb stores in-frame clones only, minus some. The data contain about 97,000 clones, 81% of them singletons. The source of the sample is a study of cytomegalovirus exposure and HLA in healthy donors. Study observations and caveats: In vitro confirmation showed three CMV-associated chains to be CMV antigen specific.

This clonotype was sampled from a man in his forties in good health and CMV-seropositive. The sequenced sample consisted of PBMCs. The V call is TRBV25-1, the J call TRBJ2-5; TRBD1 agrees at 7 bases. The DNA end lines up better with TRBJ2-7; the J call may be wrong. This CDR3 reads CASRPTGLYEQYF. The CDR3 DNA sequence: TGTGCCAGCAGACCGACAGGGCTCTACGAGCAGTACTTC.